What follows are 7 T cell receptor beta chains derived from one specimen sequenced in a study of prognosis after radiotherapy for stage I lung cancer. Genomic DNA was subjected to two-round multiplex PCR for amplification of TCR beta CDR3. Primers targeting each individual TRBV and TRBJ gene were applied in first-round PCR. TCRdb reprocessed the multiplex PCR reads with MiXCR, giving one entry per CDR3 protein. Of about 51,000 distinct CDR3 sequences in the sample, roughly 36% were seen once. The sequenced sample was PBMCs, obtained before or after stereotactic body radiation therapy (not recorded which). The receptors come from a donor over 45 with non-small cell lung cancer.

This clonotype came up many times. The chain employs TRBV20-1 and TRBJ1-2; D unresolved. CDR1 and CDR2 (germline): DFQATT, SNEGSKA (reference sequence). CDR3 size: 12 residues. Trimming took 4 bases from V and 7 from J, leaving 13 bases between them. The CDR3 DNA is TGCAGTGCTACTAGTGAACGGCTTGGCTACACCTTC. It encodes CSATSERLGYTF.

This clonotype was detected many times. The V gene is TRBV5-1, the J gene TRBJ2-3; D uncertain. With 1 base removed from V and 5 bases from J, the gap between germline ends came to 8 bases. Germline lookup yields CDR1 SGHRS and CDR2 YFSETQ. This CDR3 spans 13 amino acids. CDR3 DNA sequence: TGCGCCAGCAGCTTGAACATGGGAGATACGCAGTATTTT. Its protein product is CASSLNMGDTQYF.

Ten or more counts support this clonotype. V usage is TRBV2 and J usage is TRBJ1-2, with 8 nucleotides matching TRBD1. The length of the CDR3 is 15 residues. Germline V gene sequence: CDR1 SNHLY, CDR2 FYNNEI. The trim removed 2 bases at V and 8 bases at J, leaving 10 bases unmatched. CDR3 sequence (DNA): TGTGCCAGCAGTGAAATCGCGGCAGGGGGCAGGGGCTACACCTTC. This codes for CASSEIAAGGRGYTF.

On this clonotype: This may be a read error, as it is one base from a much larger clone. Here the CDR3 DNA reads TGTGCCAGCAGCTTGCCTCGGGGCAGTTCCTACGAGCAGTACTTC. Translating it yields CASSLPRGSSYEQYF. V and J are TRBV5-6 and TRBJ2-7; either TRBD1 or TRBD2 may fit D (5 bases each). The CDR3 extends over 15 amino acids. The V end lost 1 base, the J end lost 1 base, and 12 bases lay between the germline ends. The germline CDR1 and CDR2 sequences are SGHDT and YYEEEE.

This clonotype was detected ten times or more. V and J are TRBV28 and TRBJ1-1; D possibly corresponds to TRBD1 (6 bases). Germline lookup yields CDR1 MDHEN and CDR2 SYDVKM. The CDR3 has 13 amino acids. V shed 7 bases and J shed 6 bases, with 15 bases lying between them. CDR3 sequence: CASTLGHRAEAFF. CDR3 bases: TGTGCCAGCACCCTGGGCCACAGGGCTGAAGCTTTCTTT. Full variable domain (rest looked up from reference TRBV28 and TRBJ1-1): DVKVTQSSRYLVKRTGEKVFLECVQDMDHENMFWYRQDPGLGLRLIYFSYDVKMKEKGDIPEGYSVSREKKERFSLILESASTNQTSMYLCASTLGHRAEAFFGQGTRLTVV.

This clonotype has a count of ten or more. The V call is TRBV5-1, the J call TRBJ2-2; TRBD1 aligns across 7 bases. Trimming took 4 bases from V and 6 from J; bases not matched to a gene: 9. Germline-derived CDR1 and CDR2 are SGHRS and YFSETQ. The CDR3 contains 15 residues. CDR3 nucleotide sequence: TGCGCCAGCAGCATATCGACAGGGAGCCCCGGGGAGCTGTTTTTT. Translation gives CASSISTGSPGELFF.

Concerning this clonotype itself: Since a far larger clone is one base different, this is likely a read error. The rearrangement uses TRBV6-4 and TRBJ1-6, with 9 bases aligning to TRBD1. V shed 6 bases and J 8 bases; nucleotides not matched to a gene: 8. Germline V CDR1 and CDR2: MRHNA, SNTAGT. The CDR3 runs to 15 residues. The DNA of the CDR3 is TGTGCCAGCAGACCACAGGGGGCCCAAGATTCACCCCTCCACTTT. Its protein product is CASRPQGAQDSPLHF.